These T cell receptor beta chains were read from a single sample in a study of T cells in Graves' hyperthyroidism and ophthalmopathy. TCRdb redid the calling of the multiplex PCR reads with MiXCR, one entry per CDR3 protein. The sample has fewer than 550,000 distinct CDR3 sequences, around a quarter seen once. Source material: blood. The receptors come from a woman aged 25 to 39 with Graves' ophthalmopathy. The CDR3 runs from the conserved cysteine through the conserved F or W. The D gene is left open where the match is weak. A clone size is listed for some rows: how often the clone was seen (once, few, many), or a class if it is expanded.

-,-,TRBJ1-5,TRBV20-1,TGCAGTGTCCGTCCAGCTGCTTATAGCAATCAGCCCCAGCATTTT,CSVRPAAYSNQPQHF
TRBD1,-,TRBJ2-7,TRBV19,TGTGCCAGTAGTATTCGGGTCCTGACAGGGGCCATCCCTCTGGAGCAGTACTTC,CASSIRVLTGAIPLEQYF
TRBD1,-,TRBJ2-7,TRBV30,TGTGCCTGGAGCGGGGACAGCCCCTACGAGCAGTACTTC,CAWSGDSPYEQYF
-,many,TRBJ1-5,TRBV19,TGTGCCAGTAGTATAGTCAGCGATAGCAATCAGCCCCAGCATTTT,CASSIVSDSNQPQHF
-,-,TRBJ2-5,TRBV2,TGTGCCAGCAGTGTTCTAGCTCGAGAGACCCAGTACTTC,CASSVLARETQYF
-,many,TRBJ2-7,TRBV20-1,TGCAGTGCTGGGACATACGAGCAGTACTTC,CSAGTYEQYF
-,many,TRBJ2-7,TRBV12-3/TRBV12-4,TGTGCCAGCAGCTACCTCGGCGACACCTACGAGCAGTACTTC,CASSYLGDTYEQYF
TRBD1,few,TRBJ2-7,TRBV11-1,TGTGCCAGCAGCTTTTGGACAGGGGGCTACGAGCAGTACTTC,CASSFWTGGYEQYF
-,many,TRBJ1-5,TRBV11-1,TGTGCCAGCAGCCCCAGGGTGGTGGATCAGCCCCAGCATTTT,CASSPRVVDQPQHF
-,-,TRBJ1-2,TRBV19,TGTGCCACTAAAAGAGGGAAAGGGGCCAACTATGGCTACACCTTC,CATKRGKGANYGYTF
-,-,TRBJ1-1,TRBV5-4,TGTGCCAGCAGCTCCGGGACACTGTACACTGAAGCTTTCTTT,CASSSGTLYTEAFF
-,-,TRBJ1-2,TRBV6-1,TGTGCCAGCGTAGGACAGAACTATGGCTACACCTTC,CASVGQNYGYTF
-,few,TRBJ2-7,TRBV12-3/TRBV12-4,TGTGCCAGCAGTGTAACGGCACTGGGCTACGAGCAGTACTTC,CASSVTALGYEQYF
-,many,TRBJ1-3,TRBV6-5,TGTGCCAGCAGTTACTCCGGGGCTCCTGGAAACACCATATATTTT,CASSYSGAPGNTIYF
-,few,TRBJ1-5,TRBV30,TGTGCCTGGGGAATACAGGGAGGGCAGCCCCAGCATTTT,CAWGIQGGQPQHF
-,-,TRBJ2-5,TRBV7-2,TGTGCCAGCAGCGCCTCAATTACTAGGCGAGAGACCCAGTACTTC,CASSASITRRETQYF
-,few,TRBJ1-2,TRBV10-3,TGTGCCATCAGTGAGTCGACTGAGGGCTTCTATGGCTACACCTTC,CAISESTEGFYGYTF
TRBD1,-,TRBJ2-7,TRBV28,TGTGCCAGCATGGGCGGACAGGGCCACGAGCAGTACTTC,CASMGGQGHEQYF
-,many,TRBJ2-5,TRBV20-1,TGCAGTGCTCGGCAGGAGACCCAGTACTTC,CSARQETQYF
TRBD1,few,TRBJ1-1,TRBV15,TGTGCCACCAGCAGGTACAGGGGGCGCTTGTCTGAAGCTTTCTTT,CATSRYRGRLSEAFF
-,-,TRBJ1-1,TRBV6-1,TGTGCCAGCATTCCCCGGTGGGGGGTACTTACGAACACTGAAGCTTTCTTT,CASIPRWGVLTNTEAFF
-,-,TRBJ1-4,TRBV2,TGTGCCAGCACGTCGGACAGAGGGAATGAAAAACTGTTTTTT,CASTSDRGNEKLFF
-,-,TRBJ2-2,TRBV29-1,TGCAGCGTTGTTGGCGCTAGCACCAACACCGGGGAGCTGTTTTTT,CSVVGASTNTGELFF
-,many,TRBJ2-7,TRBV4-2,TGTGCCAGCAGCCAAGATTTCGGATACGAGCAGTACTTC,CASSQDFGYEQYF
-,-,TRBJ1-5,TRBV28,TGTGCCAGCAGTTTGGGTGGGGGGAGGCAGCCCCAGCATTTT,CASSLGGGRQPQHF
-,few,TRBJ2-7,TRBV20-1,TGCAGTGCTCGCCTGACTAGTCAGAGCTCCTACGAGCAGTACTTC,CSARLTSQSSYEQYF
-,many,TRBJ2-2,TRBV11-1,TGTGCCAGCAGCCTAATTGACGGAAACACCGGGGAGCTGTTTTTT,CASSLIDGNTGELFF
-,-,TRBJ1-2,TRBV12-3/TRBV12-4,TGTGCCAGCACCCCCACGGGTTACAATGGCTACACCTTC,CASTPTGYNGYTF
-,many,TRBJ1-3,TRBV27,TGTGCCAGCAGTTCGTACAGGGCTGGAAACACCATATATTTT,CASSSYRAGNTIYF
TRBD1,-,TRBJ2-7,TRBV7-8,TGTGCCAGCAGCTTTTGGGGACAGAACTACGAGCAGTACTTC,CASSFWGQNYEQYF
TRBD2,many,TRBJ2-5,TRBV12-3/TRBV12-4,TGTGCCAGCAGTTTCTCTCTGGCGGGGGAGTTATCGATGGCCCAGTACTTC,CASSFSLAGELSMAQYF
-,-,TRBJ1-1,TRBV11-1,TGTGCCAGCAGCTTAGCGCATGGTTTAGAGTCCCGAGGGAGGGATGAAGCTTTCTTT,CASSLAHGLESRGRDEAFF
-,-,TRBJ1-2,TRBV27,TGTGCCAGCAACCCCCTGGGCAGGACTGGTGGCTACACCTTC,CASNPLGRTGGYTF
-,-,TRBJ2-7,TRBV20-1,TGCAGTGCTTCCGGGACTCCGCCTCTACGGGAGCAGTACTTC,CSASGTPPLREQYF
TRBD1,many,TRBJ2-7,TRBV20-1,TGCAGTGCTAGTGGACAGGGATACTACGAGCAGTACTTC,CSASGQGYYEQYF
-,few,TRBJ1-1,TRBV6-1,TGTGCCAGCAGGTTGGAGCTGAACACTGAAGCTTTCTTT,CASRLELNTEAFF
-,many,TRBJ1-1,TRBV6-5,TGTGCCAGCAGTTACAGTGGCAGGAACACTGAAGCTTGCTTT,CASSYSGRNTEACF
-,many,TRBJ2-5,TRBV13,TGTGCCAGCAGCCCGTACGCAGGGGACGCGGAGACCCAGTACTTC,CASSPYAGDAETQYF
-,many,TRBJ1-2,TRBV20-1,TGCAGTGCGGGGCAGGGGAGTAAGGATGGCTACACCTTC,CSAGQGSKDGYTF
-,many,TRBJ1-2,TRBV27,TGTGCCAGCAGTCCCGACGTCCAATGGGGTGGCTACACCTTC,CASSPDVQWGGYTF
TRBD2,few,TRBJ2-7,TRBV11-1,TGTGCCAGCAGCTTAGCGCCGGGACTAGCGGGGGCCTACGAGCAGTACTTC,CASSLAPGLAGAYEQYF